These 29 T cell receptor beta chains originate from one sample sequenced in a study of shared clonotypes between healthy human individuals. As defined, naive CD8 cells were CD45RO-negative and positively selected for CCR7, with terminally differentiated effector memory CD45RA+ cells excluded. Assay used: immunoSEQ multiplex PCR; TCRdb lists only in-frame clones, some missing. This sample has over 2 million clones; just under 95% occur once, and the top ten carry about 1.1%. Input material: naive CD8+ T cells sorted from blood. The receptors come from a man aged 18 to 29 in good health.

The chain has TRBV6-1 and TRBJ2-7; no firm D call. Germline CDR1 MNHNS, CDR2 SASEGT. This CDR3 has 16 amino acids. V lost 1 base and J 0 bases, leaving 13 bases between the germline ends. The CDR3 loop is CASSEDLGISSYEQYF. The CDR3 DNA reads TGTGCCAGCAGTGAAGATCTGGGTATTAGCTCCTACGAGCAGTACTTC.

V usage is TRBV4-1 and J usage is TRBJ1-2, with no clear D. The V gene lost 0 bases and the J gene lost 6 bases, with 11 bases spanning the gap. The CDR3 is made up of 14 amino acids. Germline CDR1 is MGHRA and CDR2 is YSYEKL. The CDR3 reads CASSQEGPRNGYTF. The DNA for the CDR3 is TGCGCCAGCAGCCAAGAAGGACCCAGAAATGGCTACACCTTC.

This chain uses TRBV6-6 with TRBJ2-5, with no clear D. Germline CDR1 reads MNHNY; CDR2 reads SVGAGI (reference sequence). The CDR3 runs 16 residues. The V end lost 2 bases, the J end lost 3 bases, and 16 bases lay between the germline ends. This CDR3 reads CASSYVLQHREETQYF. CDR3 DNA sequence: TGTGCCAGCAGTTACGTCCTACAACACCGAGAAGAGACCCAGTACTTC.

The chain is built from TRBV19 and TRBJ2-5; D may be TRBD1 (5 bases). V lost 3 bases and J lost 5, with 16 bases in between. The germline V gene has CDR1 LNHDA and CDR2 SQIVND (reference sequence). CDR3 length equals 15 residues. The CDR3 spells CASSIGARTEETQYF. The CDR3 DNA reads as TGTGCCAGTAGTATTGGGGCTAGGACGGAGGAGACCCAGTACTTC.

This chain connects TRBV13 to TRBJ1-1, with 10 bases that match TRBD1. The CDR3 spans 14 residues. V gave up 4 bases and J gave up 3 bases; unmatched junction bases: 2. Germline V lookup: CDR1 PRHDT, CDR2 FYEKMQ (reference sequence). The chain's CDR3 is CASSSTGGYTEAFF. The CDR3 DNA reads TGTGCCAGCAGCTCGACAGGGGGCTACACTGAAGCTTTCTTT.

The rearrangement links TRBV6-5 to TRBJ2-3; a possible D gene is TRBD2 (6 bases). Germline loops: CDR1 MNHEY, CDR2 SVGAGI. V lost 0 bases and J 3 bases, leaving 13 bases between the germline ends. The CDR3 loop spans 16 amino acids. CDR3 in DNA: TGTGCCAGCAGTTACTCCGGGGGAGAGGGGACAGATACGCAGTATTTT. It codes for CASSYSGGEGTDTQYF.

The chain employs TRBV13 and TRBJ2-2, with 7 bases fitting TRBD2. The CDR3 has 18 residues. Per the germline V gene, CDR1 is PRHDT and CDR2 is FYEKMQ (reference sequence). With V trimmed by 2 bases and J by 0 bases, 9 bases remained unmatched. The DNA for the CDR3 is TGTGCCAGCAGCTTAAGGCTAGCGGTCCCCGCGAACACCGGGGAGCTGTTTTTT. The encoded protein is CASSLRLAVPANTGELFF.

The CDR3 protein is CASSLAVGAKNGYTF. CDR3 DNA sequence: TGTGCCAGCAGCTTGGCCGTGGGGGCGAAGAATGGCTACACCTTC. The rearrangement joins TRBV5-6 to TRBJ1-2, with D maybe TRBD1 (6 bases). Trimming cost V 0 bases and J 6 bases, with 15 bases left between them. CDR1 is SGHDT and CDR2 is YYEEEE in the germline V gene. The CDR3 consists of 15 residues.

The chain carries TRBV7-8 and TRBJ2-3, with TRBD1 identical over 12 bases. With 1 base clipped from V and 13 bases from J, the junction kept 12 bases outside the gene matches. Germline V gene sequence: CDR1 SGHVS, CDR2 FQNEAQ. The CDR3 is 16 residues long. The CDR3 DNA reads as TGTGCCAGCAGCTTAGATATTGGGACAGGGGGCTCTTTCGAGTATTTT. Residues: CASSLDIGTGGSFEYF.

The J gene is TRBJ1-5, the V gene TRBV19, with TRBD1 as a possible D gene (5 bases). The V gene's germline CDR1 is LNHDA and CDR2 SQIVND (reference sequence). The CDR3 totals 14 residues. V was shortened by 5 bases and J by 0 bases, with 8 bases between the two germline ends. In nucleotides, the CDR3 is TGTGCCAGTAGTCGGACAAGTAGCAATCAGCCCCAGCATTTT. This translates into CASSRTSSNQPQHF.

V gene TRBV30 combines with J gene TRBJ1-1; D uncertain. This CDR3 contains 14 residues. Germline CDR1 is GTSNPN and CDR2 is SVGIG (reference sequence). V dropped 1 base and J dropped 0 bases, with 9 bases sitting between them. CDR3 sequence: CAWSERIMNTEAFF. The CDR3 DNA sequence: TGTGCCTGGAGTGAAAGAATCATGAACACTGAAGCTTTCTTT.

The chain joins TRBV4-1 to TRBJ2-7; 9 bases line up with TRBD1. The CDR3 is 13 residues long. Trimming at V came to 5 bases and at J to 4 bases, leaving 3 bases not matched to a gene. The germline V gene encodes CDR1 MGHRA and CDR2 YSYEKL. In DNA, the CDR3 is TGCGCCAGCAGCTGGGACAGGGCTTACGAGCAGTACTTC. As protein: CASSWDRAYEQYF.

The chain has TRBV19 and TRBJ2-7, with D perhaps matching TRBD1 or TRBD2 (5 bases each). The germline CDR1 and CDR2 sequences are LNHDA and SQIVND (reference sequence). The CDR3 totals 15 residues. Trimming removed 5 bases at V and 3 bases at J, with 17 bases between. The CDR3, as DNA: TGTGCCAGTAGTGCCGGCCTCGTTGGGGGCTACGAGCAGTACTTC. Protein product: CASSAGLVGGYEQYF.

This chain links TRBV11-2 with TRBJ2-1; a weak D match, TRBD2 (5 bases). Trimming removed 5 bases from V and 8 bases from J, with 13 bases in between. Germline values: CDR1 SGHAT, CDR2 FQNNGV. The CDR3 has 13 amino acids. This CDR3 reads CASSRTRFDEQFF. The DNA for the CDR3 is TGTGCCAGCAGCAGAACTAGGTTCGATGAGCAGTTCTTC.

The chain uses TRBV7-8 and TRBJ2-7; 11 nucleotides agree with TRBD1. The CDR3 has 16 residues. The V gene end was trimmed by 3 bases and the J gene end by 4 bases; junction bases not matched to a gene: 8. The germline gives CDR1 SGHVS, CDR2 FQNEAQ. CDR3 amino acids: CASSFHPGQGVYEQYF. Here the CDR3 DNA reads TGTGCCAGCAGCTTTCATCCGGGACAGGGGGTATACGAGCAGTACTTC.

CDR3: CASSLDLGIDTQYF. CDR3 nucleotide sequence: TGCGCCAGCAGCTTGGACTTGGGGATAGATACGCAGTATTTT. This chain joins TRBV5-1 and TRBJ2-3; D unresolved. Trimming stripped 0 bases from V and 5 bases from J, with 10 bases between. The germline V gene has CDR1 SGHRS and CDR2 YFSETQ. There are 14 residues in the CDR3.

The chain recombines TRBV12-5 with TRBJ2-7; TRBD1 agrees at 8 bases. Germline V gives CDR1 LGHNT, CDR2 FRNRAP. This CDR3 region has 17 residues. V was pared by 0 bases and J by 4 bases, with 11 bases of the junction left unmatched. The CDR3 DNA reads as TGTGCTAGTGGTTTGGTAAAACCGGGACAGGTATGTTACGAGCAGTACTTC. Translating it yields CASGLVKPGQVCYEQYF.

The chain uses TRBV4-2 and TRBJ2-2; D unclear. The V end was cut by 0 bases, the J end by 4 bases, with 9 bases between. The germline gives CDR1 LGHNA, CDR2 YNFKEQ. This CDR3 has 15 residues. The chain's CDR3 is CASSQEAASTGELFF. CDR3 sequence (DNA): TGTGCCAGCAGCCAAGAGGCGGCGTCCACCGGGGAGCTGTTTTTT.

This chain joins TRBV28 and TRBJ2-5; D possibly corresponds to TRBD1 (6 bases). This CDR3 is built from 15 residues. Per germline, CDR1 MDHEN and CDR2 SYDVKM. Deletions cut 6 bases from V and 2 bases from J, with 16 bases between. The CDR3 nucleotides are TGTGCCAGCAGCACTCTCGGGGACAATCAAGAGACCCAGTACTTC. Translating it yields CASSTLGDNQETQYF.

The chain links TRBV6-6 to TRBJ2-1; D unresolved. This CDR3 region has 12 residues. The germline V gene encodes CDR1 MNHNY and CDR2 SVGAGI (reference sequence). V lost 0 bases and J lost 6, with 3 bases in between. CDR3 amino acids: CASSYSINEQFF. CDR3 coding DNA: TGTGCCAGCAGTTACTCGATCAATGAGCAGTTCTTC.

This chain links TRBV5-4 with TRBJ2-2, with D tentatively TRBD2 (6 bases). The V gene lost 9 bases and the J gene lost 3 bases, with 15 bases spanning the gap. The CDR3 loop spans 14 amino acids. Germline assignment: CDR1 SGHNT and CDR2 YYREEE (reference sequence). CDR3 region: CAIREGGDTGELFF. The CDR3 DNA is TGTGCCATCCGAGAGGGCGGGGACACCGGGGAGCTGTTTTTT.

The chain joins TRBV4-1 to TRBJ2-1, with 7 bases aligning to TRBD1. After removal of 6 bases from V and 3 bases from J, the junction contained 8 bases not matched to a gene. This CDR3 is built from 15 residues. The germline V gene encodes CDR1 MGHRA and CDR2 YSYEKL. CDR3 coding DNA: TGCGCCAGCAGATTCCGGGACAGCGACTACAATGAGCAGTTCTTC. This translates into CASRFRDSDYNEQFF.

This rearrangement joins TRBV6-4 to TRBJ2-5, with 12 bases aligning to TRBD2. CDR1 is MRHNA and CDR2 is SNTAGT in the germline V gene. Germline trimming cut 0 bases from V and 5 bases from J; bases unmatched to any gene: 10. This CDR3 comprises 18 residues. This CDR3 reads CASSDSRWLAGGEETQYF. In nucleotides, the CDR3 is TGTGCCAGCAGTGACTCGAGATGGCTAGCGGGAGGGGAGGAGACCCAGTACTTC.

The chain carries TRBV19 and TRBJ2-7; 13 nucleotides line up with TRBD2. This CDR3 contains 15 residues. From germline, CDR1 is LNHDA and CDR2 SQIVND (reference sequence). J gave up 5 bases and V 9 bases, and 10 bases lay outside the gene matches. The DNA of the CDR3 is TGTGCCAGCCGGAAAGGGACTAGCGGGACCCACGAGCAGTACTTC. Translated, it gives CASRKGTSGTHEQYF.

As concerns this clone: Other DNA variants within this sample encode the same CDR3. The chain links TRBV6-1 to TRBJ2-7, with 7 bases identical to TRBD1. The V segment lost 4 bases and the J segment 2 bases; nucleotides outside the gene matches: 5. Germline assignment: CDR1 MNHNS and CDR2 SASEGT. The CDR3 spans 14 residues. CDR3 DNA sequence: TGTGCCAGCAGTGTTCTAGGGACAGCCTACGAGCAGTACTTC. It codes for CASSVLGTAYEQYF.

This chain uses TRBV9 with TRBJ1-1; a weak D match, TRBD1 (5 bases). The V end lost 0 bases, the J end lost 5 bases, and 14 bases lay between the germline ends. The CDR3 covers 15 residues. Germline loops: CDR1 SGDLS, CDR2 YYNGEE. CDR3 in amino acids: CASSVGSGGGTEAFF. The CDR3 nucleotides read TGTGCCAGCAGCGTAGGATCGGGGGGTGGTACTGAAGCTTTCTTT. The entire variable domain, with the rest obtained from reference TRBV9 and TRBJ1-1, is as follows: DSGVTQTPKHLITATGQRVTLRCSPRSGDLSVYWYQQSLDQGLQFLIQYYNGEERAKGNILERFSAQQFPDLHSELNLSSLELGDSALYFCASSVGSGGGTEAFFGQGTRLTVV.

V gene TRBV4-3 combines with J gene TRBJ1-4; 9 nucleotides match TRBD1. Trimming removed 0 bases from V and 8 bases from J; junction bases left unmatched: 10. This CDR3 has 17 amino acids. Germline loops: CDR1 LGHNA, CDR2 YSLEER. The CDR3 spells CASSQEPAGTGTEKLFF. The CDR3 DNA sequence: TGCGCCAGCAGCCAAGAACCCGCCGGGACAGGGACCGAAAAACTGTTTTTT.

As concerns this clone: One end of the junction is discordant with germline, which a read error may explain. Different DNA sequences within this sample yield the same CDR3. This chain connects TRBV6-1 to TRBJ1-1; no reliable D call. This CDR3 region has 15 residues. Germline V gives CDR1 MNHNS, CDR2 SASEGT. This chain's CDR3 is CASTLNGELVTEAFF. The CDR3 DNA reads TGTGCCAGCACCCTAAACGGGGAGTTGGTCACTGAAGCCTTCTTT.

As to this clone: One end of the junction fails to match germline, which may point to a read error. CDR3 sequence reads: CASSNGVTGPIW. CDR3 coding DNA: TGTGCCAGCAGCAACGGGGTGACAGGGCCCATTTGG. The chain joins TRBV5-6 to TRBJ1-1, with 7 bases aligning to TRBD1. CDR1 and CDR2 from the germline V gene are SGHDT and YYEEEE. CDR3 length: 12 residues.